These 19 T cell receptor beta chains originate from one sample sequenced in a study of synovial regulatory T cells in juvenile arthritis. Study-wide results and limits: TCR diversity was lower in inflammation-associated blood Treg cells than in other blood Treg cells.

Assay used: immunoSEQ multiplex PCR; TCRdb lists only in-frame clones, some missing. This sample contains fewer than 1,200 clones. The antigens of these receptors remain unknown. What was sequenced was Treg cells from blood. Subset described: HLA-DR+ inflammation-associated blood Treg cells. The receptor set was obtained from a donor younger than 35 with juvenile idiopathic arthritis.

Measured by frequency, this clone is medium-sized. The chain combines TRBV7-2 with TRBJ2-7; checking the TCRdb D call of TRBD2 is not possible without DNA. Per germline, CDR1 SGHTA and CDR2 FQGNSA. The CDR3 consists of 15 residues. Nucleotide data are not available. CDR3: CASSLAAGGPYEQYF.

Its frequency marks this clone as medium-sized. V is TRBV28 and J is TRBJ1-2; TCRdb's D gene call, TRBD1, goes unchecked for lack of DNA. CDR1 is MDHEN and CDR2 is SYDVKM in the germline V gene. The CDR3 sequence is 14 residues long. Only the protein is available. CDR3 sequence reads: CASSLWTGAYGYTF.

The chain has TRBV9 and TRBJ2-1; TCRdb picks TRBD2, but there is no DNA to check that call. Germline CDR1 reads SGDLS; CDR2 reads YYNGEE. This CDR3 has 16 residues. The entry carries no DNA sequence. CDR3 sequence: CASSSQLAGGGGEQFF.

This clone is called medium-sized (0.01 to 0.1%) based on its frequency. V usage is TRBV5-6 and J usage is TRBJ2-1; the TCRdb call, TRBD1, lacks DNA for checking. Germline V gene data show CDR1 as SGHDT and CDR2 as YYEEEE. This CDR3 has 13 amino acids. DNA is not on record. This CDR3 is CASSLTGLDEQFF.

Its frequency marks this clone as medium-sized (0.01 to 0.1%). The rearrangement joins TRBV4-2 to TRBJ2-1; TCRdb proposes TRBD2, but this gene call is untestable without DNA. CDR1 is LGHNA and CDR2 is YNFKEQ in the germline V gene. The CDR3 contains 15 residues. The nucleotide record is missing. CDR3 residues: CASSQGTSGANEQFF.

By frequency, this clone registers medium-sized. The rearrangement links TRBV6-4 to TRBJ2-7; TCRdb selects TRBD1, and the lack of DNA leaves this call unchecked. The CDR3 loop spans 14 amino acids. Only the protein is available. CDR1 is MRHNA and CDR2 is SNTAGT in the germline V gene. CDR3 amino acids: CAGGQLKNPTEQYF.

This clone shows up as medium-sized by frequency. The genes are TRBV5-1 and TRBJ1-2. The germline gives CDR1 SGHRS, CDR2 YFSETQ. There are 13 residues in the CDR3. DNA was not recorded. CDR3 amino acids: CASSFRDNYGYTF. The full variable domain, completed using reference TRBV5-1 and TRBJ1-2, is KAGVTQTPRYLIKTRGQQVTLSCSPISGHRSVSWYQQTPGQGLQFLFEYFSETQRNKGNFPGRFSGRQFSNSRSEMNVSTLELGDSALYLCASSFRDNYGYTFGSGTRLTVV.

Considering frequency, this clone is large. V and J are TRBV19 and TRBJ2-5; TCRdb lists TRBD1, though no DNA is available to test this call. Germline CDR1 reads LNHDA; CDR2 reads SQIVND (reference sequence). CDR3 size: 13 residues. This entry has no DNA. This CDR3 reads CASSTGAIETQYF.

This clone ranks as medium-sized in terms of frequency. The rearrangement links TRBV6-1 to TRBJ2-7; TCRdb's D call of TRBD1 is untestable without DNA. Germline lookup yields CDR1 MNHNS and CDR2 SASEGT. CDR3 length: 13 residues. No DNA sequence is on record. This CDR3 is CASSIDSSYEQYF.

This clone is deemed medium-sized by its frequency. V gene TRBV15 combines with J gene TRBJ2-2; TCRdb outputs TRBD2, but without DNA this stays unchecked. Looked up from germline, CDR1 is LNHNV and CDR2 is YYDKDF (reference sequence). The CDR3 length is 15 residues. DNA was not recorded. CDR3 sequence reads: CATSRDLWGAGELFF.

The chain's CDR3 is CASSEFFSGRDTQYF. The chain has TRBV25-1 and TRBJ2-3; TCRdb returns TRBD2, unconfirmable since there is no DNA. This CDR3 has 15 amino acids. The protein alone is recorded here. Germline loops: CDR1 MGHDK, CDR2 SYGVNS.

This clone is classed as medium-sized (0.01 to 0.1%) by frequency. V is TRBV6-5 and J is TRBJ1-6. The germline V gene has CDR1 MNHEY and CDR2 SVGAGI. The CDR3 runs 14 residues. Only the protein is available. The CDR3 loop reads CASRVAGPDSPLHF.

This chain uses TRBV19 with TRBJ2-5; checking the TCRdb D call of TRBD1 is not possible without DNA. Germline values: CDR1 LNHDA, CDR2 SQIVND (reference sequence). The CDR3 extends over 15 amino acids. No nucleotide data were recorded. CDR3 protein: CASRGDRGLQETQYF.

This clone ranks as medium-sized in terms of frequency. The chain has TRBV10-3 and TRBJ1-1; with no DNA, the TCRdb D assignment of TRBD1 cannot be verified. The CDR3 spans 13 residues. Only the protein sequence is given. Per the germline V gene, CDR1 is ENHRY and CDR2 is SYGVKD. The CDR3 region is CAIRSGAGAEAFF.

In terms of frequency, this clone is medium-sized. The V call is TRBV4-1, the J call TRBJ1-1. Germline V CDR1 and CDR2: MGHRA, YSYEKL. The CDR3 loop spans 20 amino acids. DNA for this receptor is not on file. CDR3 amino acids: CASSQATLLRGAQQNTEAFF.

V and J are TRBV4-2 and TRBJ2-1; checking the TCRdb D call of TRBD2 is not possible without DNA. The germline CDR1 and CDR2 sequences are LGHNA and YNFKEQ. This CDR3 comprises 18 residues. The DNA is unrecorded. The CDR3 loop is CASSQVIPSGISYNEQFF.

This clone is labeled medium-sized based on frequency. The chain links TRBV2 to TRBJ2-5; absent DNA, TCRdb's TRBD1 call cannot be checked. Germline assignment: CDR1 SNHLY and CDR2 FYNNEI. The CDR3 consists of 17 residues. No DNA accompanies this entry. CDR3 in amino acids: CASRVPGQGRYQETQYF.

This clone is medium-sized by frequency. The gene calls are TRBV4-1 and TRBJ2-2; TCRdb's D call, TRBD1, is unchecked because there is no DNA. CDR1 and CDR2 from the germline V gene are MGHRA and YSYEKL. This CDR3 is 16 amino acids long. Only the protein sequence is given. CDR3 loop: CASRPTSGQNTGELFF.

Frequency places this clone as medium-sized. The V and J genes are TRBV19 and TRBJ2-1; the D call from TCRdb, TRBD2, cannot be confirmed without DNA. The CDR3 length is 15 residues. The entry carries no DNA sequence. The germline gives CDR1 LNHDA, CDR2 SQIVND (reference sequence). The CDR3 loop is CASRVGLAEINEQFF.